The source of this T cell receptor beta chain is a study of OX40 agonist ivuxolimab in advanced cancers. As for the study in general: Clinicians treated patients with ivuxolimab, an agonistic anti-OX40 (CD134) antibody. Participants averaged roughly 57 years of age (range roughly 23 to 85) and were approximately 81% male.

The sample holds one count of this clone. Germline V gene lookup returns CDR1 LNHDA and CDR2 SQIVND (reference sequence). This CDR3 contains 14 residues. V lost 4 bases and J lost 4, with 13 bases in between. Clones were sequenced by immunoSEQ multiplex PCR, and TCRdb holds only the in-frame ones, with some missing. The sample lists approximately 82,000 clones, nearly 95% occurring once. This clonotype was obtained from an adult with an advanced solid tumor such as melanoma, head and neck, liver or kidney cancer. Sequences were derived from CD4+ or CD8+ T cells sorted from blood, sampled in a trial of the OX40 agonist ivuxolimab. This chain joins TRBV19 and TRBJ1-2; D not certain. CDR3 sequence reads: CASSTDLGGYGYTF. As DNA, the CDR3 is TGTGCCAGTAGTACGGACTTGGGAGGCTATGGCTACACCTTC.